This TCR beta chain is from a study of response to subunit inactivated influenza vaccine. General observations from the study: It was suggested by the authors that few new T cells are recruited by each seasonal influenza vaccination.

From germline, CDR1 is SGHTS and CDR2 YDEGEE. CDR3 size: 15 residues. Trimming cost V 0 bases and J 7 bases, with 16 bases left between them. TCRdb fed the RT-PCR reads into MiXCR, producing one record per CDR3 protein. The repertoire includes a few hundred thousand distinct CDR3 sequences, roughly 22% of them detected once, and 10% to 13% sits in the top ten. Of note for this clonotype: The antigen remains undetermined.

This rearrangement joins TRBV5-8 to TRBJ1-2, with D perhaps matching TRBD1 (6 bases). The material was PBMCs from blood, obtained about 19 months after vaccination. The TCR comes from a man between 50 and 75 years old who received an inactivated influenza vaccine. This CDR3 reads CASSLVGGEISGYTF. The CDR3 DNA reads TGTGCCAGCAGCTTGGTGGGGGGCGAAATCTCTGGCTACACCTTC.